The TCR beta chain under discussion was sequenced for a study of human thymus T cells. Sequenced by immunoSEQ multiplex PCR; TCRdb stores in-frame clones only, minus some. Among some 80,000 clones listed, about 96% were seen once. The study, taken as a whole, reports: Among thymic and blood repertoires, usage of V and J genes appeared biased.

Regarding this clone: Its matching antigen is unknown.

Germline CDR1 and CDR2: SGHVS and FQNEAQ. This CDR3 is 16 amino acids long. The V and J ends lost 2 bases and 0 bases, in that order; junction bases with no gene match: 6. Thymic samples were excised during corrective heart operations. Sequenced: thymus tissue. The sequence was collected from a boy under three years old with a congenital heart defect but otherwise immunologically healthy. The chain is built from TRBV7-8 and TRBJ2-7; 8 nucleotides agree with TRBD1. The CDR3 DNA reads TGTGCCAGCAGCTTATCTCACAGGGGGGACTCCTACGAGCAGTACTTC. Translated, it gives CASSLSHRGDSYEQYF.